This T cell receptor (beta chain) was recovered during a study of shared clonotypes between healthy human individuals. Unsorted PBMC DNA was run through sequencing on ten immunoSEQ deep assay plates. Clones were read by immunoSEQ multiplex PCR, and TCRdb kept only the in-frame ones, dropping some. The sample has roughly 510,000 clones; nearly 80% are singletons. This CDR3 has 15 amino acids. V was cut by 2 bases and J by 5 bases, with 13 bases left in between. Germline V CDR1 and CDR2: SGHTA, FQGNSA. V and J are TRBV7-2 and TRBJ2-1, with a weak D call TRBD2 (5 bases). This clonotype was obtained from a woman aged 40-49 years in good health. Some clones in this sample may be carry-over from other donors' samples. The specimen sequenced was PBMCs. CDR3 bases: TGTGCCAGCAGCTTAAGCGGTTTTTGGAACAATGAGCAGTTCTTC. It codes for CASSLSGFWNNEQFF.